The clone carrying this T cell receptor (beta chain) was counted ten times or more. Its specificity is not known. The data belong to a study of blood T cells in healthy people across ages. Study-wide findings and caveats: The fall in TCR beta diversity per million T cells was roughly linear with age. PBMCs that were unsorted prevented a conclusive naive versus antigen-experienced comparison.

Combining a sample-barcoded 5' primer with a J-beta primer mix, a second PCR ran for 7 to 11 cycles. Each of the cDNA molecules was tagged by a template-switch adaptor with 12 random nucleotides. TCRdb reprocessed the 5' RACE reads via MiXCR and lists one record per CDR3 protein. The table includes fewer than 700,000 distinct CDR3 sequences, around 48% detected once. Roughly 10 milliliters was the volume of peripheral blood drawn from each donor. Germline V CDR1 and CDR2: SGHTA, FQGNSA. The CDR3 has 15 amino acids. The V gene end was trimmed by 6 bases and the J gene end by 1 base; junction bases not matched to a gene: 7.

The chain employs TRBV7-2 and TRBJ2-3, with TRBD2 identical over 7 bases. This TCR came from a man aged 80 or over in good health. The sequencing sample was made of blood. CDR3 coding DNA: TGTGCCAGCAGTCCCGGACTAGGGGGCACAGATACGCAGTATTTT. It specifies CASSPGLGGTDTQYF.